This T cell receptor beta chain was profiled in a study of T-cell memory formation after mild COVID-19. Study overall: TCR clusters largely stayed donor specific. Study outcomes and limitations: Contracting CD8+ clones were enriched in EMRA, CD4+ mainly in CM and EM. Memory sampled before infection contained some responding clones, suggesting cross-reactive memory joined.

The trim removed 4 bases at V and 5 bases at J, leaving 8 bases unmatched. The CDR3 length is 15 residues. The germline CDR1 and CDR2 sequences are SGHTA and FQGNSA. With regard to this clonotype: The target antigen is unknown.

5'RACE primed at constant segments yielded TCR alpha and TCR beta cDNA libraries bearing sample barcodes and UMIs. TCRdb reanalysed the 5' RACE reads using MiXCR and keeps one entry per CDR3 protein. The data hold about 190,000 distinct CDR3 sequences, with about 27% observed a single time. The receptor's source is an adult woman who had mild COVID-19 (a few samples of this study predate the infection). Cell type and time point are not known. The rearrangement links TRBV7-2 to TRBJ1-5; 7 bases line up with TRBD1. Sequencing was performed on PBMCs or a T cell subset sorted from them (not recorded which). The CDR3 DNA reads as TGTGCCAGCAGCTCGAACAGGGGCCCTGATCAGCCCCAGCATTTT. It yields the protein CASSSNRGPDQPQHF.